This T cell receptor (beta chain) came from a study of T cell responses to AZD1222 COVID-19 vaccine. V gave up 5 bases and J gave up 9 bases; unmatched junction bases: 10. The CDR3 extends over 14 amino acids. Per the germline V gene, CDR1 is MDHEN and CDR2 is SYDVKM. Of note for this clone: No antigen is known for it.

Study results and limitations: Clonal diversity was possibly underestimated, and the donors were mostly white British, with more females. The span of vaccine-associated CD4 TCRs extended across spike, with dominance at 160-218 and 743-854.

Profiling relied on immunoSEQ multiplex PCR, and the TCRdb table lists in-frame clones only, not all of them. The repertoire has about 110,000 clones, 80% to 90% of them found once; the top ten carry more than 6.5%. The sequencing used peripheral blood, collected on day 0 of AZD1222 vaccination. The rearrangement links TRBV28 to TRBJ2-7; 10 nucleotides align to TRBD1. The clonotype originates from an adult in good health. Here the CDR3 reads CASSTGTGVVRQYF. DNA for the CDR3: TGTGCCAGCAGTACCGGGACAGGGGTCGTGAGGCAGTACTTC.